Only a few counts were recorded for the clone carrying this TCR beta chain. Its antigen remains unknown. The making of cDNA relied on 5'RACE with 10-nucleotide random UMIs. TCRdb used MiXCR to reprocess the 5' RACE reads, holding one entry per CDR3 protein. The table has roughly 49,000 distinct CDR3 sequences, under 15% seen once; the top ten hold about 4.9%. Time point indicated: longitudinal time-point 2. Germline CDR1 reads LNHDA; CDR2 reads SQIVND (reference sequence). The CDR3 length is 14 residues. Trimming pared 4 bases from V and 3 bases from J, leaving 10 bases between. The entry originates in a study of neurological immune-mediated disorders. Study results and limitations: Expansion of TCR clones was greatest in HTLV-1-associated myelopathy and smallest in multiple sclerosis, where it fell below that of healthy controls. Subjects shared no identical expanded-clone CDR3 amino acid sequences, suggesting private TCR-beta repertoires in all groups.

This receptor was taken from a male donor with HTLV-1-associated myelopathy (HAM/TSP). Material: PBMCs. The chain uses TRBV19 and TRBJ1-5, with D unresolved. The CDR3 region is CASSKAGDNQPQHF. The DNA of the CDR3 is TGTGCCAGTAGTAAGGCAGGTGACAATCAGCCCCAGCATTTT.